This T cell receptor beta chain was found in a study of Graves' ophthalmopathy and Graves' hyperthyroidism. Ten or more counts support this clonotype. The germline CDR1 and CDR2 sequences are DFQATT and SNEGSKA (reference sequence). The CDR3 totals 13 residues. V was pared by 2 bases and J by 2 bases, with 9 bases between. The TCR beta CDR3 regions underwent amplification from RNA transcripts. HTBI primers served in a first-round RT-PCR, which a second-round multiplex PCR followed. TCRdb redid the calling of the multiplex PCR reads with MiXCR, one entry per CDR3 protein. The sample carries 740,000 or so distinct CDR3 sequences, about 44% recorded once.

V usage is TRBV20-1 and J usage is TRBJ2-5; D remains ambiguous. Sample: peripheral blood. This receptor was obtained from an adult man with Graves' ophthalmopathy. The CDR3 region is CSARLAAQETQYF. In DNA form, the CDR3 reads TGCAGTGCTAGACTGGCGGCTCAAGAGACCCAGTACTTC.